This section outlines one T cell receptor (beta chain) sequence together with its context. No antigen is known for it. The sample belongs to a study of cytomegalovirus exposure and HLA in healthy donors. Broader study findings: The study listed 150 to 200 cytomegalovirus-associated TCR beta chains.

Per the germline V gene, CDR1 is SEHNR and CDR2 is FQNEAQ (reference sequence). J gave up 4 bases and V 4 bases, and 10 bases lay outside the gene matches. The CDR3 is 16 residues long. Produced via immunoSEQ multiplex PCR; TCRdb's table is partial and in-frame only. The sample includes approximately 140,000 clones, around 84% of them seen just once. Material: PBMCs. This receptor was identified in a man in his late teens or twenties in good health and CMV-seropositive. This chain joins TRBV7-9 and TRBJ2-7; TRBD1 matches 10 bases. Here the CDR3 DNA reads TGTGCCAGCAGCTCTACCGGGACAGGGGTTAGGTACGAGCAGTACTTC. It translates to CASSSTGTGVRYEQYF.